These 32 T cell receptor beta chains share one sample of origin, sequenced in a study of T cell responses to AZD1222 COVID-19 vaccine. Profiling relied on immunoSEQ multiplex PCR, and the TCRdb table lists in-frame clones only, not all of them. The sample carries some 130,000 clones, 80% to 95% recorded once. This material consisted of peripheral blood, taken 28 days after the second AZD1222 dose. All receptors come from an adult who received the AZD1222 COVID-19 vaccine.

V gene TRBV19 combines with J gene TRBJ1-1; 7 bases match TRBD1. This CDR3 region has 14 residues. Germline assignment: CDR1 LNHDA and CDR2 SQIVND (reference sequence). The junction had 9 bases not matched to a gene; V was cut back by 7 bases and J by 4 bases. The CDR3 protein is CASKFDTGATEAFF. Here the CDR3 DNA reads TGTGCCAGTAAATTCGACACAGGGGCCACTGAAGCTTTCTTT.

The chain carries TRBV6-6 and TRBJ2-1, with 7 bases matching TRBD1. This CDR3 has 15 residues. The V gene end was trimmed by 4 bases and the J gene end by 4 bases; junction bases not matched to a gene: 7. Germline assignment: CDR1 MNHNY and CDR2 SVGAGI (reference sequence). CDR3 residues: CASSLMTGTYNEQFF. The CDR3 DNA follows: TGTGCCAGCAGTTTAATGACAGGGACGTACAATGAGCAGTTCTTC.

V usage is TRBV19 and J usage is TRBJ1-4; 7 positions match TRBD1. In germline, CDR1 is LNHDA, CDR2 SQIVND (reference sequence). Trimming removed 7 bases from V and 12 bases from J; junction bases left unmatched: 14. This CDR3 is built from 14 residues. CDR3 nucleotides: TGTGCCAGTAATGGGTTGACAGGGAACTGGGAACTGTTTTTT. Translating it yields CASNGLTGNWELFF.

This chain uses TRBV13 with TRBJ1-1, with TRBD1 identical over 7 bases. From germline, CDR1 is PRHDT and CDR2 FYEKMQ (reference sequence). V dropped 1 base and J dropped 1; count of bases not matched to a gene: 3. The CDR3 is 15 amino acids. The CDR3 protein is CASSLAGTANTEAFF. The CDR3 DNA follows: TGTGCCAGCAGCTTAGCCGGGACAGCGAACACTGAAGCTTTCTTT.

As DNA, the CDR3 is TGTGCCAGCAGCGCGCAGGGAGGGTCCTACAATGAGCAGTTCTTC. It translates to CASSAQGGSYNEQFF. V gene TRBV7-2 combines with J gene TRBJ2-1; 7 bases line up with TRBD2. The CDR3 runs 15 residues. Trimming took 5 bases from V and 1 from J; bases not matched to a gene: 5. The V gene's germline CDR1 is SGHTA and CDR2 FQGNSA.

The rearrangement uses TRBV19 and TRBJ2-7; D gene unclear. Per germline, CDR1 LNHDA and CDR2 SQIVND (reference sequence). V lost 10 bases, J lost 6 bases, and 13 bases lay in between. This CDR3 comprises 11 residues. The CDR3 nucleotides read TGTGCCACCCGGAGTTTCGGCGAGCAGTACTTC. As protein: CATRSFGEQYF.

This chain links TRBV7-2 with TRBJ2-7, with TRBD1 matching over 10 bases. The CDR3 consists of 16 residues. Germline V gene sequence: CDR1 SGHTA, CDR2 FQGNSA. Unmatched junction bases numbered 8, after V lost 1 base and J lost 5 bases. The CDR3 DNA is TGTGCCAGCAGCTTAGTAGGGGGACAGGGGTTCGACGAGCAGTACTTC. It yields the protein CASSLVGGQGFDEQYF. Full variable domain (rest looked up from reference TRBV7-2 and TRBJ2-7): GAGVSQSPSNKVTEKGKDVELRCDPISGHTALYWYRQSLGQGLEFLIYFQGNSAPDKSGLPSDRFSAERTGGSVSTLTIQRTQQEDSAVYLCASSLVGGQGFDEQYFGPGTRLTVT.

CDR3 DNA: TGTGCCAGCAGCTTGTCCGGAGGATTTTACGAGCAGTACTTC. It is translated as CASSLSGGFYEQYF. The chain carries TRBV5-8 and TRBJ2-7, with D possibly matching TRBD2 (5 bases). V shed 1 base and J shed 4 bases, with 12 bases lying between them. The CDR3 runs 14 residues. Per the germline V gene, CDR1 is SGHTS and CDR2 is YDEGEE.

V is TRBV2 and J is TRBJ2-7, with TRBD1 matching over 9 bases. Per germline, CDR1 SNHLY and CDR2 FYNNEI. This CDR3 spans 15 amino acids. The ends lost 1 base at V and 5 bases at J; junction bases unmatched: 6. In DNA, the CDR3 is TGTGCCAGCAGTGAAGTACCGGGACAGGGTCACGAGCAGTACTTC. Residues: CASSEVPGQGHEQYF.

The rearrangement links TRBV2 to TRBJ1-5; 7 bases fit TRBD1. V shed 0 bases and J 9 bases; nucleotides not matched to a gene: 11. Per the germline V gene, CDR1 is SNHLY and CDR2 is FYNNEI. The CDR3 has 16 residues. The CDR3: CASSEAQTGRSLPQHF. In nucleotides, the CDR3 is TGTGCCAGCAGTGAAGCACAGACAGGGAGAAGTTTGCCCCAGCATTTT.

The chain joins TRBV30 to TRBJ1-6, with 11 bases aligning to TRBD1. The trim removed 1 base at V and 6 bases at J, leaving 5 bases unmatched. The CDR3 is made up of 16 amino acids. Germline assignment: CDR1 GTSNPN and CDR2 SVGIG (reference sequence). The CDR3 loop reads CAWSGTGGDSNSPLHF. CDR3 in DNA: TGTGCCTGGAGTGGGACAGGGGGCGATTCTAATTCACCCCTCCACTTT.

The chain uses TRBV11-2 and TRBJ1-2; D might be TRBD1 (6 bases). CDR3 size: 15 residues. With 1 base removed from V and 4 bases from J, the gap between germline ends came to 13 bases. Looked up from germline, CDR1 is SGHAT and CDR2 is FQNNGV. CDR3 region: CASSLAGGRGYGYTF. The CDR3 coding sequence is TGTGCCAGCAGCTTAGCGGGGGGCAGGGGCTATGGCTACACCTTC.

This clone has only one observation. One junction end disagrees with the germline gene, perhaps due to a read error. V gene TRBV28 combines with J gene TRBJ1-2; D is unresolved. CDR1 and CDR2 (germline): MDHEN, SYDVKM. CDR3 length equals 14 residues. The CDR3, as DNA: TGTGCCAGCGGTTTTTGGAGCTCCCGTGGTGGCTACACCTTC. It specifies CASGFWSSRGGYTF.

This rearrangement joins TRBV4-3 to TRBJ1-1, with unresolved D. V was clipped by 0 bases and J by 5 bases, with 7 bases between them. The CDR3 length is 13 residues. Germline loops: CDR1 LGHNA, CDR2 YSLEER. The CDR3 here is CASSQDPGTEAFF. The DNA for the CDR3 is TGCGCCAGCAGCCAAGACCCGGGAACTGAAGCTTTCTTT.

V and J are TRBV9 and TRBJ2-3; 7 bases match TRBD2. CDR3 length: 16 amino acids. Germline V gene lookup returns CDR1 SGDLS and CDR2 YYNGEE. Trimming cost V 3 bases and J 6 bases; bases outside gene matches: 13. CDR3 amino acids: CASSASSWGGRDTQYF. The CDR3 nucleotides read TGTGCCAGCAGCGCATCCTCCTGGGGGGGTCGGGATACGCAGTATTTT. Variable domain in full (rest from reference TRBV9 and TRBJ2-3): DSGVTQTPKHLITATGQRVTLRCSPRSGDLSVYWYQQSLDQGLQFLIQYYNGEERAKGNILERFSAQQFPDLHSELNLSSLELGDSALYFCASSASSWGGRDTQYFGPGTRLTVL.

This clone was observed a single time. The chain has TRBV27 and TRBJ2-3; a weak D match, TRBD2 (6 bases). Germline values: CDR1 MNHEY, CDR2 SMNVEV (reference sequence). Trimming stripped 6 bases from V and 0 bases from J, with 16 bases between. This CDR3 contains 16 residues. The CDR3, as DNA: TGTGCCAGCAGCCTTATGCCGGGGGTTAGCACAGATACGCAGTATTTT. Protein: CASSLMPGVSTDTQYF.

The V and J genes are TRBV9 and TRBJ1-6, with a possible D match to TRBD1 (6 bases). The CDR3 is made up of 16 amino acids. Trimming stripped 4 bases from V and 0 bases from J, with 11 bases between. Looked up from germline, CDR1 is SGDLS and CDR2 is YYNGEE. The CDR3 loop is CASSSQGSSYNSPLHF. CDR3 in DNA: TGTGCCAGCAGCAGCCAGGGGAGCTCCTATAATTCACCCCTCCACTTT.

The V and J genes are TRBV7-3 and TRBJ1-1; 7 nucleotides agree with TRBD1. Germline values: CDR1 SGHTA, CDR2 FQGTGA. The V gene end was trimmed by 4 bases and the J gene end by 4 bases; junction bases not matched to a gene: 6. The CDR3 loop spans 14 amino acids. In DNA form, the CDR3 reads TGTGCCAGCAGCTCCAGGGGGGGACTCACTGAAGCTTTCTTT. Translation gives CASSSRGGLTEAFF.

This chain joins TRBV30 and TRBJ2-2, with D possibly being TRBD1 (6 bases). The CDR3 is 15 amino acids. The germline V gene encodes CDR1 GTSNPN and CDR2 SVGIG (reference sequence). V gave up 4 bases and J gave up 9 bases, with 21 bases separating them. CDR3 sequence: CAWIPGDTGTRELFF. CDR3 DNA: TGTGCCTGGATCCCCGGGGACACGGGGACCAGGGAGCTGTTTTTT.

The chain carries TRBV6-2 or TRBV6-3 and TRBJ2-3; D may be TRBD2 (6 bases). The germline CDR1 and CDR2 sequences are MNHEY and SVGEGT. This CDR3 has 15 residues. Trimming left V 6 bases short and J 6 bases short, with 19 bases between. CDR3 protein: CASSVLSRAGDTQYF. CDR3 nucleotides: TGTGCCAGCAGCGTCCTTTCGAGGGCGGGGGATACGCAGTATTTT.

In its sample, this clone was seen once. This sequence joins TRBV3-1 (or the pseudogene TRBV3-2) and TRBJ1-2; 9 bases agree with TRBD1. The CDR3 has 15 residues. V trimming: 2 bases; J trimming: 4 bases; junction bases outside the gene matches: 5. From germline, CDR1 is LGHDT and CDR2 YNNKEL (reference sequence). In DNA, the CDR3 is TGTGCCAGCAGCCAATCCGGGACAGGGTCCTATGGCTACACCTTC. This sequence encodes CASSQSGTGSYGYTF.

This sequence joins TRBV7-8 and TRBJ1-6, with 7 bases matching TRBD1. J was trimmed by 8 bases and V by 0 bases; bases with no gene match: 7. The CDR3 contains 16 residues. Germline V gives CDR1 SGHVS, CDR2 FQNEAQ. CDR3: CASSLALDRRDSPLHF. CDR3 coding DNA: TGTGCCAGCAGCTTAGCGTTGGACAGGAGAGATTCACCCCTCCACTTT.

The CDR3 reads CASSLAAGGFTGELFF. DNA for the CDR3: TGTGCCAGCAGCTTAGCAGCGGGGGGGTTCACCGGGGAGCTGTTTTTT. The chain uses TRBV7-6 and TRBJ2-2, with 10 positions matching TRBD2. Germline CDR1 SGHVS, CDR2 FNYEAQ. This CDR3 has 16 residues. J gave up 4 bases and V 0 bases, and 2 bases lay outside the gene matches.

The CDR3 sequence: CASSRTSLEQYF. DNA for the CDR3: TGTGCCAGCAGCCGGACTTCCTTGGAGCAGTACTTC. The V and J genes are TRBV7-9 and TRBJ2-7, with D possibly matching TRBD2 (5 bases). This CDR3 is 12 amino acids long. V gave up 5 bases and J gave up 7 bases, with 12 bases separating them. Germline lookup yields CDR1 SEHNR and CDR2 FQNEAQ (reference sequence).

V is TRBV4-2 and J is TRBJ2-1, with 9 positions matching TRBD2. The CDR3 loop spans 16 amino acids. CDR1 is LGHNA and CDR2 is YNFKEQ in the germline V gene. Trimming at V came to 0 bases and at J to 2 bases, leaving 2 bases not matched to a gene. CDR3 amino acids: CASSQEGGGAYNEQFF. The CDR3, as DNA: TGTGCCAGCAGCCAAGAAGGCGGGGGGGCCTACAATGAGCAGTTCTTC.

This chain connects TRBV4-2 to TRBJ1-4; 7 bases are shared with TRBD1. After removal of 0 bases from V and 4 bases from J, the junction contained 5 bases not matched to a gene. This CDR3 spans 16 amino acids. Germline V lookup: CDR1 LGHNA, CDR2 YNFKEQ. CDR3 sequence: CASSQEGTEVNEKLFF. The CDR3 DNA is TGTGCCAGCAGCCAAGAGGGGACAGAGGTTAATGAAAAACTGTTTTTT.

This chain connects TRBV5-1 to TRBJ2-2; a weak D match, TRBD1 (5 bases). The V end lost 2 bases, the J end lost 6 bases, and 14 bases lay between the germline ends. This CDR3 region has 15 residues. Germline V gene sequence: CDR1 SGHRS, CDR2 YFSETQ. As DNA, the CDR3 is TGCGCCAGCAGCTTCCAGGGTGATATCGCCGGGGAGCTGTTTTTT. Translating it yields CASSFQGDIAGELFF.

The J gene is TRBJ2-7, the V gene TRBV28; 12 bases agree with TRBD2. With V trimmed by 6 bases and J by 9 bases, 9 bases remained unmatched. The length of the CDR3 is 14 residues. The germline CDR1 and CDR2 sequences are MDHEN and SYDVKM. The CDR3 DNA reads TGTGCCAGCAGCCCCCTAGCGGGGGGGCACCGGCAGTACTTC. Translated, it gives CASSPLAGGHRQYF.

This clone was picked up a small number of times. CDR3 DNA sequence: TGCAGCGCCCGCGACAGGGCGCGCTATGGCTACACCTTC. Translating gives CSARDRARYGYTF. The genes are TRBV29-1 and TRBJ1-2; the match to TRBD1 covers 7 bases. Germline V gene data show CDR1 as SQVTM and CDR2 as ANQGSEA. There are 13 residues in the CDR3. The V and J ends lost 7 bases and 4 bases, in that order; junction bases with no gene match: 9.

The chain is built from TRBV9 and TRBJ2-2, with TRBD2 as a possible D gene (5 bases). The V end was cut by 2 bases, the J end by 6 bases, with 14 bases between. The CDR3 runs to 15 residues. The germline CDR1 and CDR2 sequences are SGDLS and YYNGEE. The CDR3 DNA reads TGTGCCAGCAGCGTCGGATCATGGGGAGCCGGGGAGCTGTTTTTT. Its translation is CASSVGSWGAGELFF.

The genes are TRBV6-1 and TRBJ1-5, with 7 bases matching TRBD1. Germline-derived CDR1 and CDR2 are MNHNS and SASEGT. After removal of 2 bases from V and 3 bases from J, the junction contained 7 bases not matched to a gene. This CDR3 comprises 16 residues. The CDR3 is CASSEMPGQYNQPQHF. Written as DNA, the CDR3 is TGTGCCAGCAGTGAAATGCCGGGACAGTACAATCAGCCCCAGCATTTT.

In DNA, the CDR3 is TGTGCCAGCAAAAGGGACAGGGCTCAAGAGACCCAGTACTTC. Translated: CASKRDRAQETQYF. The chain joins TRBV21-1 to TRBJ2-5; TRBD1, the table's D call, lacks a check against the DNA. TRBV21-1 is listed as a pseudogene. CDR3 length equals 14 residues.